This T cell receptor beta chain emerged from a study of CD8 T cell repertoires and HIV-1 epitope variants. Background on the study: Enriched T cells were co-cultured with equal numbers of autologous T cell-negative antigen-presenting cells.

Profiling relied on immunoSEQ multiplex PCR, and the TCRdb table lists in-frame clones only, not all of them. In the table there are 90,000 or so clones, almost 75% of which are singletons. The CDR3 is 14 residues long. Germline V gene data show CDR1 as SGHDN and CDR2 as FVKESK. The ends were cut back, 4 bases at V and 7 bases at J, with 14 bases in the middle. Whole-study findings and limits: Nef KF9 drew 4 to 6 clonotypes and HW9 one, without TAALDMSHF responses.

This clone was counted once. Its antigen is currently unknown. The rearrangement joins TRBV14 to TRBJ2-1, with D possibly called TRBD1 or TRBD2 (6 bases each). The receptor's source is a male donor with HIV. Sequenced sample: uncultured baseline CD8+ T cells from peripheral blood mononuclear cells (PBMCs). Here the CDR3 reads CASSLGGGRNEQFF. For the CDR3, the DNA is TGTGCCAGCAGCCTTGGAGGGGGGAGGAATGAGCAGTTCTTC.